This T cell receptor (beta chain) is from a study of cytomegalovirus exposure and HLA in healthy donors. Study-wide findings and caveats: The study labeled 180 or so TCR beta chains cytomegalovirus-associated. A prior analysis recorded that most TCR beta V segments were productive about 87% or about 30% of the time. Researchers reported from a later analysis that most CMV-associated TCR beta chains appeared HLA-restricted. In presence/absence analyses, roughly uniform sequencing depth across donors was assumed.

PCR amplification relied on 60 Vbeta primers (plus 13 Jbeta primers). Profiled with immunoSEQ multiplex PCR; TCRdb holds only in-frame clones, not every one. The sample lists roughly 160,000 clones, roughly 82% occurring once. The germline V gene has CDR1 MGHRA and CDR2 YSYEKL. V dropped 4 bases and J dropped 7; count of bases not matched to a gene: 7. The CDR3 runs to 15 residues. This clone was seen a handful of times. Its antigen is not known. The sequencing sample was made of PBMCs. The source of this sequence is a man between 50 and 59 years old in good health and CMV-seropositive. V gene TRBV4-1 combines with J gene TRBJ2-1, with TRBD2 matching over 10 bases. The DNA of the CDR3 is TGCGCCAGCAGCCGAGCGGGGGGGCGGTCAAATGAGCAGTTCTTC. Encoded protein: CASSRAGGRSNEQFF.